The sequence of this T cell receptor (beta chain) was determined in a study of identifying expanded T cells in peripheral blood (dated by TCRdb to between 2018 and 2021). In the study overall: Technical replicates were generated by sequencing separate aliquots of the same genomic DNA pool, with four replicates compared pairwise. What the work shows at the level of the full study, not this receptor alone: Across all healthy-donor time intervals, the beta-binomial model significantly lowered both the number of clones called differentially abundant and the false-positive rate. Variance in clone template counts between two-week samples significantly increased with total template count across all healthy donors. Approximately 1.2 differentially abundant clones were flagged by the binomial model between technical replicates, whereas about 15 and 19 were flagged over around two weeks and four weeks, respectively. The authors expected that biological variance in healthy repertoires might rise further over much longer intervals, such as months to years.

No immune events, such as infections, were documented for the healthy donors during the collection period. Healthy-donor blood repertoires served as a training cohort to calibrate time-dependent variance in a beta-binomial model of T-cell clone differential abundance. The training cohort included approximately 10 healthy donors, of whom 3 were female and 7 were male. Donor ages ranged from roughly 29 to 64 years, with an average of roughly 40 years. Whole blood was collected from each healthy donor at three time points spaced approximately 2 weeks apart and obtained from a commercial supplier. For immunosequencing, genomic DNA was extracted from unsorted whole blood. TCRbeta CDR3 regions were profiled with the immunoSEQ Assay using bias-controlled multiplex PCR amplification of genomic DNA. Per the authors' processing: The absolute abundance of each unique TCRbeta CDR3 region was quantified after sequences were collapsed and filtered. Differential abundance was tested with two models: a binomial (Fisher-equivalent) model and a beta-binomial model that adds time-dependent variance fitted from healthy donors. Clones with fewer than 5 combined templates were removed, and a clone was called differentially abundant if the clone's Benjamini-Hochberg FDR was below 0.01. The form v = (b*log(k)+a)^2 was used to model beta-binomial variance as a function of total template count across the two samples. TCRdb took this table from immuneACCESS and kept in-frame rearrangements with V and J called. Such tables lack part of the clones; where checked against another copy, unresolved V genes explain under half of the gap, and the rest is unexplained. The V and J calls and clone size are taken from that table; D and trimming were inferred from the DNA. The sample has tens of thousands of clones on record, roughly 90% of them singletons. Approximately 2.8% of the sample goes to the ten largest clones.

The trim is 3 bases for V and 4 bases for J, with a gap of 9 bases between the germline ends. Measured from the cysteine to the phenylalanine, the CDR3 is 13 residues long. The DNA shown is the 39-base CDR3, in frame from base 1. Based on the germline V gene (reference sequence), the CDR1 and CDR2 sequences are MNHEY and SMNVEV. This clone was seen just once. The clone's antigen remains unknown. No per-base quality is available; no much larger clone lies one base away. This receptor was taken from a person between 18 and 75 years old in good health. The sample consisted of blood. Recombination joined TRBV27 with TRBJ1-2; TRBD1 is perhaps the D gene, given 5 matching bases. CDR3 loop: CASSFSGAYGYTF. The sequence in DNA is TGTGCCAGCAGTTTTTCCGGGGCCTATGGCTACACCTTC.